A selection of T cell receptor beta chains follows, all from one sample in a study of cytomegalovirus exposure and HLA in healthy donors. Some clones are missing from TCRdb's copy, which holds only in-frame ones; the method was immunoSEQ multiplex PCR. Of around 140,000 clones in the sample, 75% to 80% were seen once. Sequenced: PBMCs. These receptors were obtained from a woman in her fifties or sixties in good health and CMV-seronegative. Both conserved end residues are part of each CDR3. The D gene is left open where the match is weak. Clone size, where shown, is once, few, many, or a class for clones that have expanded.

D gene: -
clone size: -
J gene: TRBJ1-2
V gene: TRBV2
CDR3 DNA: TGTGCCAGCAGTGAAGTCCAGGGGCTCTATGGCTACACCTTC
CDR3 protein: CASSEVQGLYGYTF

D gene: -
clone size: -
J gene: TRBJ1-6
V gene: TRBV10-2
CDR3 DNA: TGCGCCAGCTATGGGGCCGGCAATTCACCCCTCCACTTT
CDR3 protein: CASYGAGNSPLHF

D gene: TRBD1
clone size: few
J gene: TRBJ2-3
V gene: TRBV18
CDR3 DNA: TGTGCCAGCTCACCTATGACAGGGGGACCAGATACGCAGTATTTT
CDR3 protein: CASSPMTGGPDTQYF

D gene: -
clone size: -
J gene: TRBJ2-5
V gene: TRBV2
CDR3 DNA: TGTGCCAGCAGCATCCGGTTCCAAGAGACCCAGTACTTC
CDR3 protein: CASSIRFQETQYF

D gene: -
clone size: -
J gene: TRBJ1-2
V gene: TRBV19
CDR3 DNA: TGTGCCAGTAGTCTAGGATCTTTGTTACTCTATGGCTACACCTTC
CDR3 protein: CASSLGSLLLYGYTF

D gene: TRBD1
clone size: -
J gene: TRBJ2-2
V gene: TRBV10-3
CDR3 DNA: TGTGCCATCAGTCCGGGACAGGGGACCAGTATGAACACCGGGGAGCTGTTTTTT
CDR3 protein: CAISPGQGTSMNTGELFF

D gene: -
clone size: -
J gene: TRBJ1-2
V gene: TRBV5-8
CDR3 DNA: TGTGCCAGCAGCGGAAACAGTGGGCATCTCTATGGCTACACCTTC
CDR3 protein: CASSGNSGHLYGYTF

D gene: -
clone size: -
J gene: TRBJ2-2
V gene: TRBV5-1
CDR3 DNA: TGCGCCAGCGGGGAGAGGGCTGACACCGGGGAGCTGTTTTTT
CDR3 protein: CASGERADTGELFF

D gene: TRBD1
clone size: -
J gene: TRBJ1-5
V gene: TRBV28
CDR3 DNA: TGTGCCAGCAGTTTCGGAGGGGGCGATCAGCCCCAGCATTTT
CDR3 protein: CASSFGGGDQPQHF

D gene: TRBD2
clone size: -
J gene: TRBJ2-1
V gene: TRBV9
CDR3 DNA: TGTGCCAGCAGCGTATCTGGGCGGGAGCTCTACAATGAGCAGTTCTTC
CDR3 protein: CASSVSGRELYNEQFF

D gene: TRBD2
clone size: -
J gene: TRBJ2-1
V gene: TRBV7-8
CDR3 DNA: TGTGCCAGCAGCCCAGCGGGGGGGATAACCTACAATGAGCAGTTCTTC
CDR3 protein: CASSPAGGITYNEQFF

D gene: TRBD1
clone size: -
J gene: TRBJ1-5
V gene: TRBV27
CDR3 DNA: TGTGCCAGCAGTTTAGCCTGGACAGGGGATCAGCCCCAGCATTTT
CDR3 protein: CASSLAWTGDQPQHF

D gene: -
clone size: -
J gene: TRBJ2-4
V gene: TRBV5-4
CDR3 DNA: TGTGCCAGCAGCATTGACATAAACATTCAGTACTTC
CDR3 protein: CASSIDINIQYF

D gene: -
clone size: -
J gene: TRBJ2-7
V gene: TRBV5-1
CDR3 DNA: TGCGCCAGCAGCTTGAGCGGCAACACTGGAAGGGAGCAGTACTTC
CDR3 protein: CASSLSGNTGREQYF

D gene: TRBD1
clone size: -
J gene: TRBJ1-2
V gene: TRBV6-5
CDR3 DNA: TGTGCCAGCAGTAAAACGACAGGGGCTAACTATGGCTACACCTTC
CDR3 protein: CASSKTTGANYGYTF

D gene: -
clone size: -
J gene: TRBJ2-5
V gene: TRBV6-1
CDR3 DNA: TGTGCCAGCAGGTCGACAGGTCGATCGACCCAGTACTTC
CDR3 protein: CASRSTGRSTQYF

D gene: -
clone size: -
J gene: TRBJ2-7
V gene: TRBV18
CDR3 DNA: TGTGCCAGCTCACGGGGGGTAAATGAGCAGTACTTC
CDR3 protein: CASSRGVNEQYF

D gene: -
clone size: -
J gene: TRBJ2-5
V gene: TRBV28
CDR3 DNA: TGTGCCAGCAGTTTAGGGCAGGGGCAAAAGACCCAGTACTTC
CDR3 protein: CASSLGQGQKTQYF

D gene: TRBD1
clone size: -
J gene: TRBJ1-1
V gene: TRBV7-8
CDR3 DNA: TGTGCCAGCAGCCGGGACAGGGGTTCTGAAGCTTTCTTT
CDR3 protein: CASSRDRGSEAFF

D gene: -
clone size: -
J gene: TRBJ2-7
V gene: TRBV7-3
CDR3 DNA: TGTGCCAGCAGCTTAACACCCGGACTCGTAAGTGACGAGCAGTACTTC
CDR3 protein: CASSLTPGLVSDEQYF

D gene: TRBD2
clone size: -
J gene: TRBJ2-1
V gene: TRBV28
CDR3 DNA: TGTGCCAGCAGTTTAAGGCGACTTGGGACTAGCGGGAGGACCTACAATGAGCAGTTCTTC
CDR3 protein: CASSLRRLGTSGRTYNEQFF

D gene: -
clone size: -
J gene: TRBJ1-1
V gene: TRBV9
CDR3 DNA: TGTGCCAGCAGCGTAGATGCAGGGTCAGACACTGAAGCTTTCTTT
CDR3 protein: CASSVDAGSDTEAFF

D gene: -
clone size: -
J gene: TRBJ1-1
V gene: TRBV10-1
CDR3 DNA: TGCGCCAGCAGTGAAGGGGCGGTGAACACTGAAGCTTTCTTT
CDR3 protein: CASSEGAVNTEAFF

D gene: TRBD2
clone size: -
J gene: TRBJ2-7
V gene: TRBV6-6
CDR3 DNA: TGTGCCAGCAGTTACTCACGGGGGGAGAGCGAGCAGTACTTC
CDR3 protein: CASSYSRGESEQYF

D gene: -
clone size: -
J gene: TRBJ1-5
V gene: TRBV2
CDR3 DNA: TGTGCCAGCAGTAGACATTCCAATCAGCCCCAGCATTTT
CDR3 protein: CASSRHSNQPQHF

D gene: -
clone size: -
J gene: TRBJ1-1
V gene: TRBV9
CDR3 DNA: TGTGCCAGCAGCGTAGGTCCGGGGGGTAAGAACACTGAAGCTTTCTTT
CDR3 protein: CASSVGPGGKNTEAFF

D gene: -
clone size: -
J gene: TRBJ2-7
V gene: TRBV7-2
CDR3 DNA: TGTGCCAGCAGGACCGGGGGAAGCTCCTACGAGCAGTACTTC
CDR3 protein: CASRTGGSSYEQYF

D gene: TRBD2
clone size: -
J gene: TRBJ2-1
V gene: TRBV5-1
CDR3 DNA: TGCGCCAGCAGCTTAGCGGGGAGCTCCTACAATGAGCAGTTCTTC
CDR3 protein: CASSLAGSSYNEQFF

D gene: TRBD2
clone size: -
J gene: TRBJ2-5
V gene: TRBV18
CDR3 DNA: TGTGCCAGCTCACACGGACTAGCGGGGGGGCCCCAGTACTTC
CDR3 protein: CASSHGLAGGPQYF

D gene: TRBD2
clone size: -
J gene: TRBJ2-3
V gene: TRBV19
CDR3 DNA: TGTGCCAGTACCCCTACTAGCGGGAACGCAGATACGCAGTATTTT
CDR3 protein: CASTPTSGNADTQYF

D gene: TRBD1
clone size: -
J gene: TRBJ1-5
V gene: TRBV18
CDR3 DNA: TGTGCCAGCTCACCACGAGTAGGAAGGGGGCAAAGCAATCAGCCCCAGCATTTT
CDR3 protein: CASSPRVGRGQSNQPQHF

D gene: -
clone size: -
J gene: TRBJ1-2
V gene: TRBV5-6
CDR3 DNA: TGTGCCAGCAGCCGTCCTCGGGGTGTCTACACCTTC
CDR3 protein: CASSRPRGVYTF

D gene: TRBD2
clone size: few
J gene: TRBJ2-5
V gene: TRBV10-2
CDR3 DNA: TGCGCCAGCAGTGAGTTAAGACTAGCGGGCGGGGGACAAGAGACCCAGTACTTC
CDR3 protein: CASSELRLAGGGQETQYF

D gene: -
clone size: few
J gene: TRBJ1-4
V gene: TRBV19
CDR3 DNA: TGTGCCAGTAAATCGAGAACAGCCGGTGAAAAACTGTTTTTT
CDR3 protein: CASKSRTAGEKLFF

D gene: TRBD2
clone size: -
J gene: TRBJ2-5
V gene: TRBV4-1
CDR3 DNA: TGCGCCAGCAGCCAAGTCGGGGGAGGGGAGACCCAGTACTTC
CDR3 protein: CASSQVGGGETQYF

D gene: -
clone size: few
J gene: TRBJ2-5
V gene: TRBV28
CDR3 DNA: TGTGCCAGCAGTTTATCAGTTATCCAAGAGACCCAGTACTTC
CDR3 protein: CASSLSVIQETQYF

D gene: TRBD1
clone size: -
J gene: TRBJ1-2
V gene: TRBV19
CDR3 DNA: TGTGCCAGTAGTATTGGGACAGGGGGCTTTGGCTACACCTTC
CDR3 protein: CASSIGTGGFGYTF

D gene: TRBD1
clone size: -
J gene: TRBJ2-2
V gene: TRBV9
CDR3 DNA: TGTGCCAGCCGCGAACCGGGACAGGAGAACACCGGGGAGCTGTTTTTT
CDR3 protein: CASREPGQENTGELFF

D gene: -
clone size: -
J gene: TRBJ2-7
V gene: TRBV30
CDR3 DNA: TGTGCCTGGAAAGGAGCGGGTCTCTACGAGCAGTACTTC
CDR3 protein: CAWKGAGLYEQYF

D gene: -
clone size: -
J gene: TRBJ1-3
V gene: TRBV18
CDR3 DNA: TGTGCCAGCTCACCACCCCCATTCTCTGGAAACACCATATATTTT
CDR3 protein: CASSPPPFSGNTIYF

D gene: TRBD1
clone size: -
J gene: TRBJ1-1
V gene: TRBV6-5
CDR3 DNA: TGTGCCAGCAGTATACAGACAGGGTTCGCTGAAGCTTTCTTT
CDR3 protein: CASSIQTGFAEAFF

D gene: -
clone size: -
J gene: TRBJ1-3
V gene: TRBV15
CDR3 DNA: TGTGCCACCAGCCCTCGAGGAGGGGTTCTGAGGCCCACCATATATTTT
CDR3 protein: CATSPRGGVLRPTIYF

D gene: TRBD1
clone size: -
J gene: TRBJ2-1
V gene: TRBV19
CDR3 DNA: TGTGCCAGTGGACACAGGGGCGGGGAGCAGTTCTTC
CDR3 protein: CASGHRGGEQFF

D gene: -
clone size: -
J gene: TRBJ1-5
V gene: TRBV30
CDR3 DNA: TGTGCCTGGAGCGCGATAAATAGCAATCAGCCCCAGCATTTT
CDR3 protein: CAWSAINSNQPQHF

D gene: TRBD2
clone size: -
J gene: TRBJ2-1
V gene: TRBV5-6
CDR3 DNA: TGTGCCAGCAGCTCCCGGACTAGTGTCCATGAGCAGTTCTTC
CDR3 protein: CASSSRTSVHEQFF

D gene: TRBD1
clone size: -
J gene: TRBJ1-5
V gene: TRBV6-1
CDR3 DNA: TGTGCCAGCAGTGCGGGACAGGGATCTCAGCCCCAGCATTTT
CDR3 protein: CASSAGQGSQPQHF

D gene: TRBD1
clone size: -
J gene: TRBJ2-5
V gene: TRBV18
CDR3 DNA: TGTGCCAGCTCACAGGGACAGGGGGGCGAGACCCAGTACTTC
CDR3 protein: CASSQGQGGETQYF

D gene: -
clone size: once
J gene: TRBJ2-7
V gene: TRBV5-1
CDR3 DNA: TGCGCCAGCAGCTTGACAGGGCACTACGAGCAGTACTTC
CDR3 protein: CASSLTGHYEQYF

D gene: -
clone size: -
J gene: TRBJ1-5
V gene: TRBV5-5
CDR3 DNA: TGTGCCAGCAGCTTGGTGCCGGGGGGCAATCAGCCCCAGCATTTT
CDR3 protein: CASSLVPGGNQPQHF

D gene: TRBD2
clone size: -
J gene: TRBJ2-1
V gene: TRBV9
CDR3 DNA: TGTGCCAGCAGCGCCCTAGCGGACAATGAGCAGTTCTTC
CDR3 protein: CASSALADNEQFF

D gene: TRBD2
clone size: few
J gene: TRBJ2-3
V gene: TRBV6-4
CDR3 DNA: TGTGCCAGCAGTGACTCGACTGGGGCGGGAGGGCCAGATACGCAGTATTTT
CDR3 protein: CASSDSTGAGGPDTQYF

D gene: -
clone size: few
J gene: TRBJ1-2
V gene: TRBV14
CDR3 DNA: TGTGCCAGCAGCCAAGACGGTAACTATGGCTACACCTTC
CDR3 protein: CASSQDGNYGYTF

D gene: -
clone size: -
J gene: TRBJ2-3
V gene: TRBV19
CDR3 DNA: TGTGCCAGTAGTATAGGGGGGGACCGCACAGATACGCAGTATTTT
CDR3 protein: CASSIGGDRTDTQYF

D gene: TRBD1
clone size: -
J gene: TRBJ2-3
V gene: TRBV12-5
CDR3 DNA: TGTGCTAGCACAACAGGGGGTGTGACAGATACGCAGTATTTT
CDR3 protein: CASTTGGVTDTQYF

D gene: -
clone size: -
J gene: TRBJ2-1
V gene: TRBV19
CDR3 DNA: TGTGCCAGTAGTATAGATCTAGGGAGTGAGCAGTTCTTC
CDR3 protein: CASSIDLGSEQFF

D gene: -
clone size: -
J gene: TRBJ1-2
V gene: TRBV27
CDR3 DNA: TGTGCCAGCAGTTTACTCCGGACAGACAAAAACTATGGCTACACCTTC
CDR3 protein: CASSLLRTDKNYGYTF

D gene: TRBD1
clone size: -
J gene: TRBJ2-3
V gene: TRBV7-3
CDR3 DNA: TGTGCCAGCAGCCCACAGGGAACAGGGGGCTCAGATACGCAGTATTTT
CDR3 protein: CASSPQGTGGSDTQYF

D gene: -
clone size: -
J gene: TRBJ2-4
V gene: TRBV21-1
CDR3 DNA: TGTGCCAGCAGCAAACGAAAGAACAGGGTGAGGGGGGGAAACATTCAGTACTTC
CDR3 protein: CASSKRKNRVRGGNIQYF